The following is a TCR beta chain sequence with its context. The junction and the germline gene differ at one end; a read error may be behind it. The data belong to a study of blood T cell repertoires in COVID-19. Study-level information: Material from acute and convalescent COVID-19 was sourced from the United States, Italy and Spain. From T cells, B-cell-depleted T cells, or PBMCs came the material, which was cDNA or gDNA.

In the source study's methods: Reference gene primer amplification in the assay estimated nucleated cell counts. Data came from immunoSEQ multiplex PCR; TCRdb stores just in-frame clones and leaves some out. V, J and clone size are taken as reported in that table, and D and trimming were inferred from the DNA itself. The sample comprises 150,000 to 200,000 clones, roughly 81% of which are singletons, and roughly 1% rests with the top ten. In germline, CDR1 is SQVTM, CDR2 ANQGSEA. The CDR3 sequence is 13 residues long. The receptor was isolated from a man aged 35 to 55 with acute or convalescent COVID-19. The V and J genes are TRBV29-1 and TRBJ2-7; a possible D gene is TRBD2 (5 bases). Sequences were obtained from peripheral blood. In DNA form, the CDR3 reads TGCAGCGTTGAAGTAGGCGGGTCCTTCGAGCAGTACTTC. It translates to CSVEVGGSFEQYF.